These 5 T cell receptor beta chains were all obtained from the same sample, sequenced in a study of Graves' ophthalmopathy and Graves' hyperthyroidism. The authors amplified TCR beta CDR3 regions from RNA transcripts. First-round RT-PCR used HTBI primers; second-round multiplex PCR followed. TCRdb used MiXCR to reprocess the multiplex PCR reads, holding one entry per CDR3 protein. This sample has about 620,000 distinct CDR3 sequences; 20% to 25% occur once, and the top ten carry 7.1%. What was sequenced was peripheral blood. These receptors all stem from a woman aged 18-29 years with stable Graves' hyperthyroidism. Some clones in this sample may be carry-over from other donors' samples.

This clonotype was recorded at least ten times. The chain has TRBV11-2 and TRBJ2-7, with TRBD1 matching over 7 bases. J lost 4 bases, V lost 4 bases, and 10 bases had no gene match. The CDR3 runs 15 residues. Germline CDR1 and CDR2: SGHAT and FQNNGV. DNA of the CDR3: TGTGCCAGCAGCTCGATTTGGACAGGTTCATACGAGCAGTACTTC. Protein sequence: CASSSIWTGSYEQYF.

This clonotype showed up just a few times. V usage is TRBV6-2 or TRBV6-3 and J usage is TRBJ1-1; D remains ambiguous. The length of the CDR3 is 18 residues. The V end was cut by 5 bases, the J end by 1 base, with 23 bases between. Germline V gene sequence: CDR1 MNHEY, CDR2 SVGEGT. CDR3 DNA: TGTGCCAGCAGTCTGAACAAAGGTGCGACGGCGGCGAACACTGAAGCTTTCTTT. Translating it yields CASSLNKGATAANTEAFF.

There are a few counts of this clonotype. A much more abundant neighbour one base away suggests this may be a read error. The CDR3 carries no conserved terminal phenylalanine or tryptophan, so it likely arises from a read error. The rearrangement links TRBV12-3 or TRBV12-4 to TRBJ1-1; 10 nucleotides agree with TRBD1. V lost 6 bases and J lost 8; bases outside the gene matches: 9. This CDR3 region has 14 residues. This CDR3 reads CASSPTGGASEAFS. CDR3 coding DNA: TGTGCCAGCAGCCCGACAGGGGGCGCTTCCGAAGCTTTCTCT.

This clonotype has ten or more counts. V and J are TRBV30 and TRBJ2-5, with 9 positions matching TRBD2. This CDR3 comprises 14 residues. After removal of 3 bases from V and 4 bases from J, the junction contained 6 bases not matched to a gene. From germline, CDR1 is GTSNPN and CDR2 SVGIG (reference sequence). This CDR3 reads CAWRPSGTRETQYF. CDR3 DNA sequence: TGTGCCTGGAGACCTAGCGGGACCCGAGAGACCCAGTACTTC.

The chain joins TRBV12-3 or TRBV12-4 to TRBJ1-5; D may be TRBD1 (6 bases). The ends were cut back, 1 base at V and 1 base at J, with 11 bases in the middle. The CDR3 runs 16 residues. Here the CDR3 reads CASSLGGGRSNQPQHF. CDR3 in DNA: TGTGCCAGCAGTTTAGGCGGGGGGCGCAGCAATCAGCCCCAGCATTTT.